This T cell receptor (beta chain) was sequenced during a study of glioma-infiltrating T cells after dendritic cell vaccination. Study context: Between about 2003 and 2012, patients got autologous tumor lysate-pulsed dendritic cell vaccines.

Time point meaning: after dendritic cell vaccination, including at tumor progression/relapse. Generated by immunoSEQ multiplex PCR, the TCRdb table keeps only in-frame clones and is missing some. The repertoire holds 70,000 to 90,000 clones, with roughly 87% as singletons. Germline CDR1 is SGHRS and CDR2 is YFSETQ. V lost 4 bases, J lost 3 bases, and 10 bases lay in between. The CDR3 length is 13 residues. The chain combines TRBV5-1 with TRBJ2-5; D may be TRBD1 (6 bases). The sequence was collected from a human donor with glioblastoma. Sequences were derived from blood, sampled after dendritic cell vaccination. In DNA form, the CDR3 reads TGCGCCAGCAGCCCTGGACAGAAAGAGACCCAGTACTTC. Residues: CASSPGQKETQYF.